The clone carrying this TCR beta chain was seen more than once but under ten times. No antigen is known for it. The CDR3 is 14 residues long. The germline V gene has CDR1 SGHRS and CDR2 YFSETQ. V trimming: 2 bases; J trimming: 6 bases; junction bases outside the gene matches: 5. 60 Vbeta and 13 Jbeta primers were used in PCR. The table came from immunoSEQ multiplex PCR; TCRdb's copy has only in-frame clones and leaves some out. In the table there are about 94,000 clones, 81% of which are singletons. This entry is derived from a study of cytomegalovirus exposure and HLA in healthy donors. Whole-study context: Earlier sequencing of 150 million to 200 million T cells yielded 95 million to 120 million unique TCR beta sequences. Within an early data release were tens of millions of unique TCRs drawn from HLA-typed donors.

Findings and caveats of the study: Using a false discovery rate of 0.05, a later analysis showed that some 16,000 TCR beta sequences were associated with HLA alleles. Prediction of most subjects' HLA-A and HLA-B alleles by TCR beta sequences was reportedly accurate.

Sequencing was performed on PBMCs. This rearrangement joins TRBV5-1 to TRBJ2-3, with 8 bases that match TRBD2. The TCR sequence derives from a human donor in good health. The CDR3 coding sequence is TGCGCCAGCAGCTTCACGGGAGGGCCGGATACGCAGTATTTT. This codes for CASSFTGGPDTQYF.